This TCR beta chain was captured by sequencing in a study of regulatory T cells in long-lasting Graves disease. Study-wide background: Freshly diagnosed Graves' patients had used antithyroid drugs for under 3 months.

Time point meaning: newly diagnosed GD, antithyroid drugs for less than 3 months. PBMC RNA was the source of the TCR library. In regard to this clonotype: Its specificity is unknown.

HTBI primers from iRepertoire and Arm-PCR of CDR3 regions yielded the TCR beta libraries. Original methodology: Identification of gene segments yielded 60 to 80 TRBV and around 13 TRBJ across samples. Each CDR3 protein is one row after TCRdb ran MiXCR on the multiplex PCR reads. The V and J calls come from TCRdb's annotation, not from the publication. The sample holds about 220,000 distinct CDR3 sequences, approximately 18% seen once. From germline, CDR1 is MGHRA and CDR2 YSYEKL. Trimming took 2 bases from V and 5 from J, leaving 9 bases between them. The length of the CDR3 is 13 residues. Study-level results: Persistent Graves' disease cases displayed lower TCR diversity than newly diagnosed ones.

The data were also submitted as part of a second study, on T cells in Graves' hyperthyroidism and ophthalmopathy. From that study: Model-based prediction identified ophthalmopathy a median 6.5 months prior to its onset.

V gene TRBV4-1 combines with J gene TRBJ2-5; D is uncertain. The receptor comes from a woman aged 25 to 39 with Graves disease. The sequencing used peripheral blood mononuclear cells (PBMCs), collected at new diagnosis, from a patient treated with antithyroid drugs. The CDR3 loop reads CASSQTGRETQYF. CDR3 nucleotides: TGCGCCAGCAGCCAAACCGGGCGGGAGACCCAGTACTTC.